This T cell receptor (beta chain) was obtained from a study of T cell responses to AZD1222 COVID-19 vaccine. CDR1 is MNHEY and CDR2 is SVGAGI in the germline V gene. CDR3 size: 12 residues. The V gene lost 6 bases and the J gene lost 7 bases, with 13 bases spanning the gap. With regard to this clone: The antigen remains unidentified.

Study results and caveats: Females outnumbered males among donors, who were mostly white British; clonal diversity was possibly underestimated.

Clones were read by immunoSEQ multiplex PCR, and TCRdb kept only the in-frame ones, dropping some. In the table there are roughly 100,000 clones, approximately 88% of which are singletons. The source was peripheral blood, collected on day 0 of AZD1222 vaccination. The chain joins TRBV6-5 to TRBJ2-7; D ambiguous. This TCR was recovered from an adult in good health. This CDR3 reads CASSSTTREQYF. DNA for the CDR3: TGTGCCAGCAGCTCCACTACCCGAGAGCAGTACTTC.